Sequencing of this TCR beta chain was carried out in a study of T cells in Graves' hyperthyroidism and ophthalmopathy. From RNA transcripts, TCR beta CDR3 regions were amplified. The HTBI primer set was used in a first-round RT-PCR of the TCR CDR3. TCRdb redid the calling of the multiplex PCR reads with MiXCR, one entry per CDR3 protein. Of 400,000 to 550,000 distinct CDR3 sequences listed, approximately 15% were seen once; the top ten hold less than 20%. No progression to ophthalmopathy during 18 months of follow-up defined stable disease. This clonotype was seen only a few times. V was clipped by 1 base and J by 1 base; unmatched bases: 5. This CDR3 spans 16 amino acids. Germline-derived CDR1 and CDR2 are MGHRA and YSYEKL.

The V gene is TRBV4-1, the J gene TRBJ2-3; 7 positions agree with TRBD1. The TCR sequence derives from a young woman with Graves' hyperthyroidism. The sample taken for sequencing was blood. CDR3 coding DNA: TGCGCCAGCAGCCAAGTTCGACAGGGAGGCACAGATACGCAGTATTTT. Protein sequence: CASSQVRQGGTDTQYF.